This TCR beta chain was identified in a study of blood T cell repertoires in COVID-19. Study in general: COVID-19 samples collected from the United States, Italy and Spain covered acute and convalescent phases.

Participants were aged roughly 18 to 90 years from approximately 24 US areas. Method: immunoSEQ multiplex PCR; TCRdb's copy keeps in-frame clones and lacks some. This table holds hundreds of thousands of clones, over 85% found once. The specimen was PBMCs or T cells enriched from blood (not recorded which). The TCR sequence derives from a man in his sixties who had recovered from COVID-19.

The CDR3: CASSLGSSVSSYNEQFF. For the CDR3, the DNA is TGTGCCAGCAGCTTAGGATCCAGTGTAAGCTCCTACAATGAGCAGTTCTTC. V gene TRBV7-6 combines with J gene TRBJ2-1; D unresolved. Trimming left V 1 base short and J 0 bases short, with 13 bases between. The CDR3 runs 17 residues. Germline loops: CDR1 SGHVS, CDR2 FNYEAQ.